This TCR beta chain was retrieved from a study of blood T cell repertoires in COVID-19. Original analysis: Amplified reference gene primers provided the basis for estimating nucleated cell counts. Assay: immunoSEQ multiplex PCR; the TCRdb copy retains only in-frame clones and omits some. V, J and clone size are taken as reported in that table, and D and trimming were inferred from the DNA itself. The repertoire holds about 23,000 clones, about 90% seen once, with about 5.7% in the top ten. The V gene lost 7 bases and the J gene lost 0 bases, with 16 bases spanning the gap. Germline V CDR1 and CDR2: SGHTA, FQGNSA. This CDR3 spans 16 amino acids.

The rearrangement uses TRBV7-2 and TRBJ1-3, with D tentatively TRBD1 (5 bases). The source of this sequence is a woman of 80 years or more with active COVID-19. Sample: peripheral blood. The CDR3 sequence is CASTFIGGGSGNTIYF. In DNA form, the CDR3 reads TGTGCCAGCACCTTTATCGGGGGAGGCTCTGGAAACACCATATATTTT.